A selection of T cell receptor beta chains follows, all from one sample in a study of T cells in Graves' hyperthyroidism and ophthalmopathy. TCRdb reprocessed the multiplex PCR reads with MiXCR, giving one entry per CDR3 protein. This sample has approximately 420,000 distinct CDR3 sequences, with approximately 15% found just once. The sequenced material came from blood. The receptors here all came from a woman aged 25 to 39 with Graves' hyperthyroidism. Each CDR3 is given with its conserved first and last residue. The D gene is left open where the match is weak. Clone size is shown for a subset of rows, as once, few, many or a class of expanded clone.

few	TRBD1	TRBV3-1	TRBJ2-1	CASSPPLTGALDGRFF	TGTGCCAGCAGCCCCCCCCTGACAGGGGCCCTAGACGGTCGGTTCTTC
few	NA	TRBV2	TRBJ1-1	CASSELLREAFF	TGTGCCAGCAGTGAACTTTTGAGGGAAGCTTTCTTT
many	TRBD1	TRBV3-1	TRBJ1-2	CASSQIDRVGYGYTF	TGTGCCAGCAGCCAAATCGACAGGGTCGGCTATGGCTACACCTTC
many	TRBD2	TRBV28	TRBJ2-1	CASSLGGRATNEQFF	TGTGCCAGCAGTTTAGGCGGGAGGGCCACGAATGAGCAGTTCTTC
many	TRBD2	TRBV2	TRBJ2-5	CASRVTSAETQYF	TGTGCCAGCAGGGTTACTAGCGCAGAGACCCAGTACTTC
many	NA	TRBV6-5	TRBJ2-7	CASSYAYRDTSYEQYF	TGTGCCAGCAGTTACGCTTACCGGGACACCTCCTACGAGCAGTACTTC
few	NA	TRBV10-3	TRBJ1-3	CAISEPLNTGTLGNTIYF	TGTGCCATCAGTGAGCCCTTGAATACCGGGACATTAGGAAACACCATATATTTT
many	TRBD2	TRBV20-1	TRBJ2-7	CSAGTSGLGEQYF	TGCAGTGCCGGGACTAGCGGTCTGGGCGAGCAGTACTTC
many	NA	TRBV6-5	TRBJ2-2	CASSYGSGTNTGELFF	TGTGCCAGCAGTTACGGGAGCGGTACGAACACCGGGGAGCTGTTTTTT
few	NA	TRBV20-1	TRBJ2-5	CSARVSGQGETQYF	TGCAGTGCTAGAGTCTCCGGTCAGGGGGAGACCCAGTACTTC
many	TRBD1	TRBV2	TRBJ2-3	CASRELDKGATDTQYF	TGTGCCAGCAGGGAACTTGACAAGGGGGCCACAGATACGCAGTATTTT
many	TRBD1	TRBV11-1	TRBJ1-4	CASSFGQVNEKLFF	TGTGCCAGCAGCTTTGGACAGGTGAATGAAAAACTGTTTTTT
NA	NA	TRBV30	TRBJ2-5	CAWSGAAQETQYF	TGTGCCTGGAGCGGAGCGGCCCAAGAGACCCAGTACTTC